A selection of T cell receptor beta chains follows, all from one sample in a study of blood T cells in healthy people across ages. TCRdb re-derived calls from the 5' RACE reads in MiXCR, one entry per CDR3 protein. The sample consists of 1.6 million or so distinct CDR3 sequences, around 36% of them appearing once. The specimen sequenced was blood. These receptors were obtained from a woman younger than 45 in good health. Both conserved end residues are part of each CDR3. Fields, in order: clone size, V gene, J gene, D gene, CDR3 DNA, CDR3 protein. D genes are given only for firm matches. Only some rows state a clone size, as once, few, many or a class for expanded clones.

>NA|TRBV6-6|TRBJ2-3|TRBD1
TGTGCCAGCAGTTACACAATGGACAGGGTGGGGGATACGCAGTATTTT
CASSYTMDRVGDTQYF
>NA|TRBV7-2|TRBJ2-3|NA
TGTGCCAGCAGCTTAAAGATTAGTACTGGACCGGATACGCAGTATTTT
CASSLKISTGPDTQYF
>NA|TRBV20-1|TRBJ2-1|TRBD2
TGCAGTGCTAAACGACTAGCGGGGTGGAATGAGCAGTTCTTC
CSAKRLAGWNEQFF
>NA|TRBV9|TRBJ2-3|NA
TGTGCCAGCAGCGTAGCCGGGGGGCTCAGCACAGATACGCAGTATTTT
CASSVAGGLSTDTQYF
>NA|TRBV15|TRBJ2-3|TRBD2
TGTGCCACCAGCCCTCGGGGTAGCGGGGGCCTGACGTCAGATACGCAGTATTTT
CATSPRGSGGLTSDTQYF
>NA|TRBV7-9|TRBJ2-1|NA
TGTGCCAGCAGCGTCGAGCTCCGGGGTTGGGTTGAGCAGTTCTTC
CASSVELRGWVEQFF
>few|TRBV20-1|TRBJ2-7|TRBD2
TGCAGTGCTAGAGGGACTAGGGGCCACGAGCAGTACTTC
CSARGTRGHEQYF
>NA|TRBV11-3|TRBJ2-7|NA
TGTGCCAGCAGCTTTTTAGCGGGGACAGGGTGCCACGAGCAGTACTTC
CASSFLAGTGCHEQYF
>many|TRBV29-1|TRBJ2-4|NA
TGCAGCGTTGTCGGCCTCAATGGGGCCAAAAACATTCAGTACTTC
CSVVGLNGAKNIQYF
>NA|TRBV12-3/TRBV12-4|TRBJ2-3|TRBD2
TGTGCCAGCAGTTTCGAGGCGGGGGTGAGAACAGATACGCAGTATTTT
CASSFEAGVRTDTQYF
>NA|TRBV28|TRBJ2-1|NA
TGTGCCAGCAGCCGCGGACAGTACAATGAGCAGTTCTTC
CASSRGQYNEQFF
>few|TRBV6-2/TRBV6-3|TRBJ2-5|TRBD1
TGTGCCAGCAGTTACTCGAAAGGACAGGTCCAAGAGACCCAGTACTTC
CASSYSKGQVQETQYF
>NA|TRBV27|TRBJ1-1|NA
TGTGCCAGCAGGGACATAAGTAGGAACACTGAAGCTTTCTTT
CASRDISRNTEAFF
>NA|TRBV18|TRBJ2-1|NA
TGCGCCAGCTCACCACCTCTGTTCTTC
CASSPPLFF
>NA|TRBV27|TRBJ1-2|TRBD1
TGTGCCAGCAGTTTCGGGGGACAGGGAAGCTACACCTTC
CASSFGGQGSYTF
>NA|TRBV7-3|TRBJ1-2|NA
TGTGCCAGCAGCGCATTTGTGGGCTATGGCTACACCTTC
CASSAFVGYGYTF
>NA|TRBV27|TRBJ2-7|NA
TGTGCCAGCAGTCCCCTTGGAGGGAGCAACGAGCAGTACTTC
CASSPLGGSNEQYF
>NA|TRBV13|TRBJ1-6|NA
TGTGCCAGCAGCTTAGCTCCCGCAGGGAGAATCGTGAATTCACCCCTCCACTTT
CASSLAPAGRIVNSPLHF
>NA|TRBV14|TRBJ2-3|NA
TGTGCCAGCAGCCAAGGTCGGCATATCACAGATACGCAGTATTTT
CASSQGRHITDTQYF
>NA|TRBV20-1|TRBJ1-4|NA
TGCAGTGCTAGAATGTTACGGGGTGTGAATGAAAAACTGTTTTTT
CSARMLRGVNEKLFF
>NA|TRBV13|TRBJ2-5|TRBD2
TGTGCCAGCAGCTTCGCGGGGGGGCGTGGAGAGACCCAGTACTTC
CASSFAGGRGETQYF
>NA|TRBV11-2|TRBJ1-2|NA
TGTGCCAGCAGCTCCGAAGGGGATGGCTACACCTTC
CASSSEGDGYTF
>few|TRBV7-8|TRBJ2-1|TRBD2
TGTGCCAGCAGCAGGAACCAGCGGGGCTACAATGAGCAGTTCTTC
CASSRNQRGYNEQFF
>few|TRBV30|TRBJ1-2|NA
TGTGCCTGGAGTGCCCCACAGGCTTTCTACTATGGCTACACCTTC
CAWSAPQAFYYGYTF
>NA|TRBV27|TRBJ2-7|NA
TGTGCCAGCAGCCCAAGGGGGTTTCCCTACGAGCAGTACTTC
CASSPRGFPYEQYF
>few|TRBV2|TRBJ2-3|TRBD2
TGTGCCAGCAGTGAATGGGGGCTAGCGGGTAACACAGATACGCAGTATTTT
CASSEWGLAGNTDTQYF
>NA|TRBV7-9|TRBJ1-4|NA
TGTGCCAGCAGCTTAGCCGGTGGGGGGGATGAAAAACTGTTTTTT
CASSLAGGGDEKLFF
>NA|TRBV20-1|TRBJ2-3|NA
TGCAGTGCTAGGAGACAGGGAGGGACAGATACGCAGTATTTT
CSARRQGGTDTQYF
>few|TRBV2|TRBJ2-3|TRBD2
TGTGCCAGCAGTGATACATTATCTAGCGGGGAGACAGATACGCAGTATTTT
CASSDTLSSGETDTQYF
>NA|TRBV12-3/TRBV12-4|TRBJ2-5|NA
TGTGCCAGCAGACCCCCAGACAGGAGGCAAGAGACCCAGTACTTC
CASRPPDRRQETQYF
>NA|TRBV4-1|TRBJ1-1|NA
TGCGCCAGCAGCTTATCCGGGACTGATACCGAAGCTTTCTTT
CASSLSGTDTEAFF
>NA|TRBV20-1|TRBJ2-5|NA
TGCAGTGCTAAGCCCTCCGGGGCTGCCGGAAATGAGCAGTACTTC
CSAKPSGAAGNEQYF
>few|TRBV21-1|TRBJ1-5|NA
TGTGCCAGGACGCGGTGTAGCAATCAGCCCCAGCATTTT
CARTRCSNQPQHF
>NA|TRBV7-2|TRBJ2-5|TRBD2
TGTGCCAGCAGCTTCCAGCGGGGGTTAGAGACCCAGTACTTC
CASSFQRGLETQYF
>NA|TRBV29-1|TRBJ1-2|NA
TGCAGCGTTGAGGAGGGTAGGGGCTACACCTTC
CSVEEGRGYTF
>NA|TRBV7-2|TRBJ1-3|NA
TGTGCCAGCAGCGAGTCCCATGCAGGGACTGGAAACACCATATATTTT
CASSESHAGTGNTIYF
>few|TRBV6-5|TRBJ2-1|NA
TGTGCCAGCAGTTACTCGACTCGGACTACCAATGAGCAGTTCTTC
CASSYSTRTTNEQFF
>NA|TRBV5-1|TRBJ2-1|TRBD1
TGCGCCAGCAGCGTCGGGACAGACTCCGTCAGGGAGCAGTTCTTC
CASSVGTDSVREQFF
>few|TRBV6-2/TRBV6-3|TRBJ1-5|NA
TGTGCCAGCAGGCCCGTAGGGAGGCAGCCCCAGCATTTT
CASRPVGRQPQHF
>NA|TRBV27|TRBJ2-7|TRBD2
TGTGCCAGCAGTTACGCTCCTAGCGGAGATTACGAGCAGTACTTC
CASSYAPSGDYEQYF
>NA|TRBV5-1|TRBJ2-5|TRBD1
TGCGCCAGCAGCTTTTCGGGACAGGTCCAAGAGACCCAGTACTTC
CASSFSGQVQETQYF
>few|TRBV3-1|TRBJ1-5|NA
TGTGCCAGCAGCCAAGATGTCACCGGCAATCAGCCCCAGCATTTT
CASSQDVTGNQPQHF
>many|TRBV4-1|TRBJ2-1|TRBD2
TGCGCCAGCAGCCAAGAGTCAGCGGGAGGGCCGTGGAATGAGCAGTTCTTC
CASSQESAGGPWNEQFF
>many|TRBV6-2/TRBV6-3|TRBJ2-1|TRBD2
TGTGCCAGCAGTTACTCACGGGGGGTATCCCATGAGCAGTTCTTC
CASSYSRGVSHEQFF
>NA|TRBV5-1|TRBJ2-3|TRBD2
TGCGCCAGCAGCCAAGCGGGGGTTGCTTTGGGCACAGATACGCAGTATTTT
CASSQAGVALGTDTQYF
>NA|TRBV7-9|TRBJ2-1|TRBD2
TGTGCCAGCAGTCACTCAGCGGCGGGAGCCCCGATATTGAATGAGCAGTTCTTC
CASSHSAAGAPILNEQFF
>few|TRBV3-1|TRBJ2-5|TRBD2
TGTGCCAGCAGCGTCGCCAGCGGGGGGGCCGGTGAGACCCAGTACTTC
CASSVASGGAGETQYF
>few|TRBV9|TRBJ2-5|NA
TGTGCCAGCAGCGTAGTTGACGGGCCGGGCACGGCCCAGTACTTC
CASSVVDGPGTAQYF
>NA|TRBV7-2|TRBJ2-1|TRBD2
TGTGCCAGCAGCTTCCCAGCCGGGACTAGCGGGGGGGGTTCCTACAATGAGCAGTTCTTC
CASSFPAGTSGGGSYNEQFF
>few|TRBV18|TRBJ2-5|NA
TGTGCCAGCTCCGACCGTCAGGAGCAGTACTTC
CASSDRQEQYF
>few|TRBV3-1|TRBJ2-3|NA
TGTGCCAGCAGCCAAGAAGCCACGCAGTATTTT
CASSQEATQYF
>NA|TRBV20-1|TRBJ2-3|NA
TGCAGTGCTAGATCGGGGACGCTCCAAGATACGCAGTATTTT
CSARSGTLQDTQYF